There are a few counts of the clone carrying this TCR beta chain. TCR beta VDJ and CDR3 were profiled, and genomic DNA was the template. TCRdb redid the calling of the reads with MiXCR, one entry per CDR3 protein. The sample holds approximately 470,000 distinct CDR3 sequences, around a third seen once. The data belong to a study of CD8+CD57+ T cells in acquired aplastic anemia. For sequencing, patients were chosen who had shown expansion of CD8+CD57+ cells by flow cytometry. Sampling of blood occurred while the patients had still received no therapy. The source of this sequence is a human donor with aplastic anemia. Sequenced: sorted CD4+, CD8+, or CD8+CD57+ T cells (not recorded which) from PBMCs.

Written as DNA, the CDR3 is TGTGCCAGCAGCACGACCACGGACAGTTGGACCCAAGAGACCCAGTACTTC. The encoded protein is CASSTTTDSWTQETQYF. This chain joins TRBV11-1 and TRBJ2-7, with D maybe TRBD1 (6 bases). Matching the DNA end better, TRBJ2-5 makes the J call doubtful. This CDR3 spans 17 amino acids. The germline gives CDR1 SGHAT, CDR2 FQDESV (reference sequence).